Each of the 5 T cell receptor beta chains below was sequenced from the same sample in a study of T cell repertoires in cytomegalovirus infection. TCRdb fed the reads into MiXCR, producing one record per CDR3 protein. The sample holds around 330,000 distinct CDR3 sequences, roughly a sixth seen once. The specimen was PBMCs. The receptors shown here come from a human donor in good health (CMV status not recorded). Some clones in this sample may be carry-over from other donors' samples.

This chain joins TRBV5-6 and TRBJ2-3; D possibly corresponds to TRBD1 (5 bases). The V and J ends lost 3 bases and 9 bases respectively, with 11 bases between them. The CDR3 loop spans 12 amino acids. Germline V gives CDR1 SGHDT, CDR2 YYEEEE. In DNA form, the CDR3 reads TGTGCCAGCAGCTCGTTAGGGGTAACGCAGTATTTT. This codes for CASSSLGVTQYF.

The table lists this clonotype with a few counts. At one end the junction does not follow the germline gene, possibly because of a read error. The V gene is TRBV6-1, the J gene TRBJ1-3, with 9 positions matching TRBD1. This CDR3 spans 16 amino acids. Germline-derived CDR1 and CDR2 are MNHNS and SASEGT. The CDR3 nucleotides read TGTGCCAGCAGCGAAGGACCCGGGACAGGGATGAACACCATATATTTT. It yields the protein CASSEGPGTGMNTIYF.

This clonotype was recorded many times. This chain uses TRBV7-2 with TRBJ1-6; D uncertain. This CDR3 spans 15 amino acids. Deletions cut 1 base from V and 9 bases from J, with 13 bases between. Germline lookup yields CDR1 SGHTA and CDR2 FQGNSA. CDR3 bases: TGTGCCAGCAGCTTAGAAGCAGCAGTAGGTTCACCCCTCCACTTT. Its protein is CASSLEAAVGSPLHF.

This clonotype was counted many times. This chain connects TRBV7-6 to TRBJ1-1; the D gene is possibly TRBD1 (5 bases). In germline, CDR1 is SGHVS, CDR2 FNYEAQ. The CDR3 contains 19 residues. V lost 3 bases and J lost 0, with 23 bases in between. The CDR3 coding sequence is TGTGCCAGCAGCTTCGTGCGTGGGGCCGCGACTGGGCTGAACACTGAAGCTTTCTTT. Translated, it gives CASSFVRGAATGLNTEAFF.

The chain carries TRBV19 and TRBJ1-5; D remains ambiguous. Between the trimmed V and J ends, which lost 6 bases and 3 bases, there was a span of 15 bases. There are 15 residues in the CDR3. Germline V gene sequence: CDR1 LNHDA, CDR2 SQIVND (reference sequence). The CDR3 loop reads CASRPNGVLNQPQHF. The CDR3 DNA reads as TGTGCCAGTAGACCTAATGGGGTACTCAATCAGCCCCAGCATTTT. The whole variable domain, remainder taken from reference TRBV19 and TRBJ1-5, is DGGITQSPKYLFRKEGQNVTLSCEQNLNHDAMYWYRQDPGQGLRLIYYSQIVNDFQKGDIAEGYSVSREKKESFPLTVTSAQKNPTAFYLCASRPNGVLNQPQHFGDGTRLSIL.